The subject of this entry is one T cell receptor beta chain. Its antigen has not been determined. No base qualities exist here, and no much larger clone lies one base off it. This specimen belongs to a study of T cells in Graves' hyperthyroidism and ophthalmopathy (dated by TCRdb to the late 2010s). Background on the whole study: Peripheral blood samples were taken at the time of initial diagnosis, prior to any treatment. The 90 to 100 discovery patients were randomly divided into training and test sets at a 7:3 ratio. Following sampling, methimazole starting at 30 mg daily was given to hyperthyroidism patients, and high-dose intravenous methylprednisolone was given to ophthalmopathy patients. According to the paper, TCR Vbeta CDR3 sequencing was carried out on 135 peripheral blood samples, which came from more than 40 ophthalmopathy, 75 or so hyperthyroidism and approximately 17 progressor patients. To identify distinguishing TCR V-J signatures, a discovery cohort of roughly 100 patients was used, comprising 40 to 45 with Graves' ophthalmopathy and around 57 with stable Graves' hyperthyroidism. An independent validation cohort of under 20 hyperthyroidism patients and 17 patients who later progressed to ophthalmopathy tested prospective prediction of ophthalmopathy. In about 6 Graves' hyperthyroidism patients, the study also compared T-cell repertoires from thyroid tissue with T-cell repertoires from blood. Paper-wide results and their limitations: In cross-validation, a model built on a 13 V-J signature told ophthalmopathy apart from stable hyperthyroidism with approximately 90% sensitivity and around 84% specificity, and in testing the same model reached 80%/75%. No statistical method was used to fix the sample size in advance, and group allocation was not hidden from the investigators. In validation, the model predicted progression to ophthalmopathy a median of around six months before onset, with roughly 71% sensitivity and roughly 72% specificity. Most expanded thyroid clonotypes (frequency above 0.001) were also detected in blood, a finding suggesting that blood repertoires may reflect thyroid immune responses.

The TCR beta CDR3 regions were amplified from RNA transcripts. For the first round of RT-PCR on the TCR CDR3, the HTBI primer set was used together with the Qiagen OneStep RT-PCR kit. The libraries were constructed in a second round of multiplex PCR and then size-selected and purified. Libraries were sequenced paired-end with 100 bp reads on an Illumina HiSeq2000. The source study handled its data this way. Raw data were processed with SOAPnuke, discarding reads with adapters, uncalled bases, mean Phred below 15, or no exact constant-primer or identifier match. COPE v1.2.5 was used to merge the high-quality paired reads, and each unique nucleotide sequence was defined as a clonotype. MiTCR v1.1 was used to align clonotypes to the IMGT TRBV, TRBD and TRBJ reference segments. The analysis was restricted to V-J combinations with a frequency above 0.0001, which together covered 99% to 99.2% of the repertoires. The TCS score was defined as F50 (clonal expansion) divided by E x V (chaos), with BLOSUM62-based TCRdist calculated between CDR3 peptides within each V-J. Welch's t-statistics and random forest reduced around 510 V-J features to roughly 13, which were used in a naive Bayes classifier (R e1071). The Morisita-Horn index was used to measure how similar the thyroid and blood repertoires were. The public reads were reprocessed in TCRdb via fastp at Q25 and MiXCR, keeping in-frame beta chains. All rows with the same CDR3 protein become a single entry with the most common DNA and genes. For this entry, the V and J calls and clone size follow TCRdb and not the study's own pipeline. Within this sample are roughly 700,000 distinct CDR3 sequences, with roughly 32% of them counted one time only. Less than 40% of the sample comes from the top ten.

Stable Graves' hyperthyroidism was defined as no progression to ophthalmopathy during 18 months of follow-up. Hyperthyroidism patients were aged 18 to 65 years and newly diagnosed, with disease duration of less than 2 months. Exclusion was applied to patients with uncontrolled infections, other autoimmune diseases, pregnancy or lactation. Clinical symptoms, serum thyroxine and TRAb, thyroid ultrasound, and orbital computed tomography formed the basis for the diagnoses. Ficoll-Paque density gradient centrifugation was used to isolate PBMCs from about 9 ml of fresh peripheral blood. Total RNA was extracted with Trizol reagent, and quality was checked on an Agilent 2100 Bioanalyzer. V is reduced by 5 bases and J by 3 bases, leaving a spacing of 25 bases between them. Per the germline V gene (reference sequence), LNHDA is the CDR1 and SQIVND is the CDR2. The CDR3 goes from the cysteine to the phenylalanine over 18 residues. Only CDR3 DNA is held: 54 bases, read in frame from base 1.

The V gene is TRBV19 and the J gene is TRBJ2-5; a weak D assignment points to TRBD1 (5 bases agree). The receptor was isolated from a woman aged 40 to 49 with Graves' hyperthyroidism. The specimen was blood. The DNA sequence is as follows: TGTGCCAGTAGTGTTTGGGGCCGGATGGGAACTAAAAAAGAGACCCAGTACTTC. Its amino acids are CASSVWGRMGTKKETQYF. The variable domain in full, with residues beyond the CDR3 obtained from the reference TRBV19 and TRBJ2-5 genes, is DGGITQSPKYLFRKEGQNVTLSCEQNLNHDAMYWYRQDPGQGLRLIYYSQIVNDFQKGDIAEGYSVSREKKESFPLTVTSAQKNPTAFYLCASSVWGRMGTKKETQYFGPGTRLLVL.